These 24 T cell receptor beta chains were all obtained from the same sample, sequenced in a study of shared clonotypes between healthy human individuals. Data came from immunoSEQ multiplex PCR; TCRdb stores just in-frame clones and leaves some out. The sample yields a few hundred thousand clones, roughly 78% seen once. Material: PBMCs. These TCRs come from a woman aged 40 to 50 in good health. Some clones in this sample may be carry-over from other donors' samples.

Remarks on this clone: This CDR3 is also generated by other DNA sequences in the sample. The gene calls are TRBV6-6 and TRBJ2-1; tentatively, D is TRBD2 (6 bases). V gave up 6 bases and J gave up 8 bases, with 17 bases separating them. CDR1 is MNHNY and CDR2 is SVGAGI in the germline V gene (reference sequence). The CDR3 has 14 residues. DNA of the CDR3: TGTGCCAGCAGGTCGGGAGTTGCTAGGTATGAGCAGTTCTTC. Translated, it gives CASRSGVARYEQFF.

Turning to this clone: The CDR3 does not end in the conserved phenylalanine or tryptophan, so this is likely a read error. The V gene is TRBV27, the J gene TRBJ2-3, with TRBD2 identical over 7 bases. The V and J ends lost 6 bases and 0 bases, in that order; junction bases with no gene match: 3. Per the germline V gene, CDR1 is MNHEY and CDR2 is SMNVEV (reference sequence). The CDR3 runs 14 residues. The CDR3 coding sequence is TGTGCCAGCAGCTGGGGAGGGAGCACAGATACGCAGTATTTG. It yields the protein CASSWGGSTDTQYL.

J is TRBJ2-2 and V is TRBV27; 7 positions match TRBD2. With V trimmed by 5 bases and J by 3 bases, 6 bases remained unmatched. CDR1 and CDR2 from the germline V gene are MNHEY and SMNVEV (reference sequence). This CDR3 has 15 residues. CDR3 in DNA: TGTGCCAGCAGTCCGCGGGGGTACGACACCGGGGAGCTGTTTTTT. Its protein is CASSPRGYDTGELFF.

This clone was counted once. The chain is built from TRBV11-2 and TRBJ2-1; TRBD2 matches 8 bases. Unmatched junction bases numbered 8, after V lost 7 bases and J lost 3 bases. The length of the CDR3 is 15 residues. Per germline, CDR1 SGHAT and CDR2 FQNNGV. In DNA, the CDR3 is TGTGCCAGCACAAAGGGACTAGACAACTACAATGAGCAGTTCTTC. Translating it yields CASTKGLDNYNEQFF. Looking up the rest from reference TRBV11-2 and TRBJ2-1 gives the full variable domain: EAGVAQSPRYKIIEKRQSVAFWCNPISGHATLYWYQQILGQGPKLLIQFQNNGVVDDSQLPKDRFSAERLKGVDSTLKIQPAKLEDSAVYLCASTKGLDNYNEQFFGPGTRLTVL.

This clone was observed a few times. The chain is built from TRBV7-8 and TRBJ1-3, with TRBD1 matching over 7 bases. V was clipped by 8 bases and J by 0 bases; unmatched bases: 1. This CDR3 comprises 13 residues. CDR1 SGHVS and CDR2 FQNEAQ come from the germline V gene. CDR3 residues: CASSGGSGNTIYF. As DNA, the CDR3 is TGTGCCAGCTCAGGGGGCTCTGGAAACACCATATATTTT.

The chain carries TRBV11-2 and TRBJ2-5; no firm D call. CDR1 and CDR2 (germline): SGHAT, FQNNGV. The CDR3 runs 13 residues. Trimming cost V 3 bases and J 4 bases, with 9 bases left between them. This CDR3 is CASSFSPPETQYF. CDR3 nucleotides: TGTGCCAGCAGCTTTTCCCCTCCAGAGACCCAGTACTTC.

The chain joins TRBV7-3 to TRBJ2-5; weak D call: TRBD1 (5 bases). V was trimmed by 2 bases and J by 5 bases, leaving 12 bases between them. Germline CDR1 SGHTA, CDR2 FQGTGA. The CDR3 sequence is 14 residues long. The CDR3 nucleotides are TGTGCCAGCAGCTTAGCTCAGGGCTTGGAGACCCAGTACTTC. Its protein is CASSLAQGLETQYF.

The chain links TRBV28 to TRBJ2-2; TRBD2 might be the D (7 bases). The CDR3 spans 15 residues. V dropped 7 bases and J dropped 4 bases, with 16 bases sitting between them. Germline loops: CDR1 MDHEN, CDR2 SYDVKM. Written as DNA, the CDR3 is TGTGCCAGCAAAAGCGGGGAGGGGGTCACCGGGGAGCTGTTTTTT. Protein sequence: CASKSGEGVTGELFF. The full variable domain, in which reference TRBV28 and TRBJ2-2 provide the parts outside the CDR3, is DVKVTQSSRYLVKRTGEKVFLECVQDMDHENMFWYRQDPGLGLRLIYFSYDVKMKEKGDIPEGYSVSREKKERFSLILESASTNQTSMYLCASKSGEGVTGELFFGEGSRLTVL.

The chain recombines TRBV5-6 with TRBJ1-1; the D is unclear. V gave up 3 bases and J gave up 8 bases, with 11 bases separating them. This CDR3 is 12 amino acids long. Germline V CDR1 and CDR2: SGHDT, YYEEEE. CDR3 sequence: CASSWGESEAFF. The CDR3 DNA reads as TGTGCCAGCAGCTGGGGAGAATCGGAAGCTTTCTTT.

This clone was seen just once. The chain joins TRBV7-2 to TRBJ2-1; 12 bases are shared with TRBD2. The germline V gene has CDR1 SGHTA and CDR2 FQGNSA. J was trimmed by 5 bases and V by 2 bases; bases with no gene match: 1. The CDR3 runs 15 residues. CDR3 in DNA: TGTGCCAGCAGCTTATGGACTAGCGGGAACAATGAGCAGTTCTTC. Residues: CASSLWTSGNNEQFF. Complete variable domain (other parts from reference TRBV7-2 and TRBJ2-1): GAGVSQSPSNKVTEKGKDVELRCDPISGHTALYWYRQSLGQGLEFLIYFQGNSAPDKSGLPSDRFSAERTGGSVSTLTIQRTQQEDSAVYLCASSLWTSGNNEQFFGPGTRLTVL.

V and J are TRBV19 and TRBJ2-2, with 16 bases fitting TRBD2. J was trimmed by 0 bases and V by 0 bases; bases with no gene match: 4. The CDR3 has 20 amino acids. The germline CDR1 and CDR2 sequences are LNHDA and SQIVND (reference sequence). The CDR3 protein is CASSIDVGLAGGPNTGELFF. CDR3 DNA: TGTGCCAGTAGTATAGACGTGGGACTAGCGGGAGGGCCGAACACCGGGGAGCTGTTTTTT.

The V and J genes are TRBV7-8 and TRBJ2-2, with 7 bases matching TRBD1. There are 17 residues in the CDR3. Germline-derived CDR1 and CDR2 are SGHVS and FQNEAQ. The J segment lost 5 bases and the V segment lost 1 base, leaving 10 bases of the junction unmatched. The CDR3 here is CASSLDARQGRTGELFF. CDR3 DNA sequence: TGTGCCAGCAGCTTAGATGCCCGACAGGGAAGAACCGGGGAGCTGTTTTTT.

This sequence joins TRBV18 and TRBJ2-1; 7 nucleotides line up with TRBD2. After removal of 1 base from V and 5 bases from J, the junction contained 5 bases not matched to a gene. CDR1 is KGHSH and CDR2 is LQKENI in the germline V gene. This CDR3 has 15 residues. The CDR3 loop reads CASSPQGTNNNEQFF. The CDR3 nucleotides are TGTGCCAGCTCACCACAAGGGACTAACAACAATGAGCAGTTCTTC.

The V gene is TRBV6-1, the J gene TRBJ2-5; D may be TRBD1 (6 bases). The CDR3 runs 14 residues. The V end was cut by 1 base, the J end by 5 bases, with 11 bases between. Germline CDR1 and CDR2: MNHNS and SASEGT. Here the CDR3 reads CASSEGYREETQYF. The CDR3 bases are TGTGCCAGCAGTGAAGGGTACAGGGAGGAGACCCAGTACTTC.

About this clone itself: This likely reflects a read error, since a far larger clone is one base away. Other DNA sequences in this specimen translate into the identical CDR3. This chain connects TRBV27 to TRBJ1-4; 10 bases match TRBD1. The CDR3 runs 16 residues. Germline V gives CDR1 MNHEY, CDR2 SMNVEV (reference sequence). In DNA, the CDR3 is TGTGCCAGCAGTACGACAGGGGGCCTAACTAATGAAAAGCTGTTTTTT. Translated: CASSTTGGLTNEKLFF.

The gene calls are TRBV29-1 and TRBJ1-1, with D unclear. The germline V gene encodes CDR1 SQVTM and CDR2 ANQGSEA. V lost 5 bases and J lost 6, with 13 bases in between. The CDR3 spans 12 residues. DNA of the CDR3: TGCAGCGTTAGTCGGGGAGACGCTGAAGCTTTCTTT. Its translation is CSVSRGDAEAFF.

The CDR3 reads CSVVVGARLAQYF. CDR3 in DNA: TGCAGCGTTGTAGTGGGGGCACGACTTGCGCAGTATTTT. The chain is built from TRBV29-1 and TRBJ2-3, with D possibly matching TRBD1 (6 bases). The CDR3 has 13 residues. Germline V gene data show CDR1 as SQVTM and CDR2 as ANQGSEA. With 4 bases removed from V and 10 bases from J, the gap between germline ends came to 18 bases.

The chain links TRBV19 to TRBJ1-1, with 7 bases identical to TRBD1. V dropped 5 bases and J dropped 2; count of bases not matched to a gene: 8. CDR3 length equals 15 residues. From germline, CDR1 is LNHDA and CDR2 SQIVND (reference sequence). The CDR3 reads CASSYTDRFNTEAFF. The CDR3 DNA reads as TGTGCCAGTAGTTACACGGACAGGTTCAACACTGAAGCTTTCTTT.

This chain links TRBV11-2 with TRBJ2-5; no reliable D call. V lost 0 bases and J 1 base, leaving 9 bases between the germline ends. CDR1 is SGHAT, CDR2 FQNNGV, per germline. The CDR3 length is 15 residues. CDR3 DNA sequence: TGTGCCAGCAGCTTAGATGGGCATACCCAAGAGACCCAGTACTTC. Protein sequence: CASSLDGHTQETQYF.

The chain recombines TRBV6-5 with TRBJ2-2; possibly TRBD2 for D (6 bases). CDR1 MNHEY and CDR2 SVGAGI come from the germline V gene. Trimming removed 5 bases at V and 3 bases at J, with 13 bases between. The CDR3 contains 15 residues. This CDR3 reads CASSPLGTHTGELFF. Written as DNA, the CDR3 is TGTGCCAGCAGTCCCCTGGGGACTCACACCGGGGAGCTGTTTTTT.

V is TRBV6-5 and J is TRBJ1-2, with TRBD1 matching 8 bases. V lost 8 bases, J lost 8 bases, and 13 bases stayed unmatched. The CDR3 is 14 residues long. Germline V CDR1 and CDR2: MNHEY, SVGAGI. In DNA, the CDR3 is TGTGCCAGCGGCTCAGGGGGCAGGGGCGGGGGCTACACCTTC. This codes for CASGSGGRGGGYTF.

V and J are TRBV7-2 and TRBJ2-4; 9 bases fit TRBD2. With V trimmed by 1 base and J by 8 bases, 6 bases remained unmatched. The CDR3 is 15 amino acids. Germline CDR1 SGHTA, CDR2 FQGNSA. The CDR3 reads CASSLDASGTYIQYF. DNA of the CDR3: TGTGCCAGCAGCTTAGATGCTAGCGGGACATACATTCAGTACTTC.

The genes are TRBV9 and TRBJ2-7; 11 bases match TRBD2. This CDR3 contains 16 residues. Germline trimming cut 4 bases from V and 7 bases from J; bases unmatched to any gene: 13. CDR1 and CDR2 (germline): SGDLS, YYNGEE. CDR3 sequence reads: CASSPSRELAGDEQYF. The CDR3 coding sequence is TGTGCCAGCAGCCCCTCAAGAGAACTAGCGGGAGATGAGCAGTACTTC.

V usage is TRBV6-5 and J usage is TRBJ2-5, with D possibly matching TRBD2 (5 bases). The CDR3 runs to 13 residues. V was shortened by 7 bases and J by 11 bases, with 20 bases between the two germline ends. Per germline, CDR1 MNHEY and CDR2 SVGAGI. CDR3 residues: CASKWRSLGEQYF. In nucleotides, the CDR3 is TGTGCCAGCAAATGGAGGAGCCTTGGAGAGCAGTACTTC.